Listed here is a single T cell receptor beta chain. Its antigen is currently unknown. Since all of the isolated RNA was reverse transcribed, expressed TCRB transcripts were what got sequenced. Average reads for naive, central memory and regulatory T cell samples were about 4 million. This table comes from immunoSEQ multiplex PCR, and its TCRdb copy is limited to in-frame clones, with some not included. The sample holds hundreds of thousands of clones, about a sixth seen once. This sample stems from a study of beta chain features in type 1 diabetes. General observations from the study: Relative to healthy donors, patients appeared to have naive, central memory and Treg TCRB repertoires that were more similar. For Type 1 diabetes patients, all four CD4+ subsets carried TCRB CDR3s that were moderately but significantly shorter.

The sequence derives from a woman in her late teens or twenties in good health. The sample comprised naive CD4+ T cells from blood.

CDR3: CSANGANVLTF. The CDR3 DNA sequence: TGCAGTGCTAACGGGGCCAACGTCCTGACTTTC. The chain carries TRBV20-1 and TRBJ2-6, with D uncertain. V was trimmed by 4 bases and J by 4 bases, leaving 2 bases between them. This CDR3 is built from 11 residues. Germline lookup yields CDR1 DFQATT and CDR2 SNEGSKA (reference sequence).